Listed here are 18 T cell receptor beta chains from one sample, sequenced in a study of T cells in Graves' hyperthyroidism and ophthalmopathy. The source material, RNA transcripts, was used to amplify TCR beta CDR3 regions. First-round RT-PCR targeting the TCR CDR3 was performed with the HTBI primer set. TCRdb independently ran MiXCR on the multiplex PCR reads; one entry per CDR3 protein. The repertoire has a few hundred thousand distinct CDR3 sequences, more than 20% of them found once; the top ten carry more than 25%. Material: blood. The receptors shown here come from a man in his late teens or twenties with Graves' hyperthyroidism.

This clonotype was detected ten times or more. The V call is TRBV12-3 or TRBV12-4, the J call TRBJ1-1, with D perhaps matching TRBD1 (5 bases). The CDR3 has 15 residues. Trimming stripped 8 bases from V and 4 bases from J, with 20 bases between. CDR3 region: CASFESRARGTEAFF. CDR3 DNA sequence: TGTGCCAGCTTTGAGTCCAGGGCCCGGGGCACTGAAGCTTTCTTT.

This clonotype was counted only a few times. A read error may produce the germline difference seen at one junction end. This chain joins TRBV7-9 and TRBJ1-2; no clear D. The CDR3 totals 13 residues. Germline V CDR1 and CDR2: SEHNR, FQNEAQ (reference sequence). This CDR3 reads CGSSLTDYYGYTF. CDR3 DNA sequence: TGTGGCAGCAGCTTAACAGACTACTATGGCTACACCTTC.

At least ten counts were recorded for this clonotype. This chain uses TRBV28 with TRBJ2-7; D unresolved. Trimming left V 10 bases short and J 6 bases short, with 10 bases between. In germline, CDR1 is MDHEN, CDR2 SYDVKM. The CDR3 has 10 residues. The CDR3 bases are TGTGCCACCTCCCTCGTCGAGCAGTACTTC. Its translation is CATSLVEQYF.

The V gene is TRBV12-3 or TRBV12-4, the J gene TRBJ1-1; 10 bases line up with TRBD1. This CDR3 is built from 14 residues. Trimming cost V 7 bases and J 5 bases; bases outside gene matches: 7. The DNA of the CDR3 is TGTGCCAGCACCCCGACAGGGGGCTGGACTGAAGCTTTCTTT. Its translation is CASTPTGGWTEAFF.

A remark on this clonotype: Relative to the germline gene, one junction end is altered; a read error may explain this. The chain is built from TRBV6-1 and TRBJ1-1; perhaps TRBD1 as D (6 bases). The CDR3 covers 11 residues. CDR1 MNHNS and CDR2 SASEGT come from the germline V gene. DNA for the CDR3: TGTGCCGGTGGGGGGGGCCCTGAAGTTTTCTTT. This codes for CAGGGGPEVFF.

This clonotype was detected a few times. V gene TRBV11-2 combines with J gene TRBJ1-1, with 7 bases lining up with TRBD1. V was clipped by 5 bases and J by 5 bases; unmatched bases: 11. Per the germline V gene, CDR1 is SGHAT and CDR2 is FQNNGV. The CDR3 runs to 15 residues. The CDR3 sequence is CASSTPRGGGTEAFF. In DNA, the CDR3 is TGTGCCAGCAGCACACCGAGAGGGGGCGGAACTGAAGCTTTCTTT.

This clonotype was seen at least ten times. The chain recombines TRBV6-5 with TRBJ1-3; D is unresolved. Germline V gene data show CDR1 as MNHEY and CDR2 as SVGAGI. The V gene lost 2 bases and the J gene lost 6 bases, with 8 bases spanning the gap. CDR3 size: 13 residues. The CDR3 loop reads CASSYPGLNTIYF. The CDR3 region has the DNA TGTGCCAGCAGTTACCCGGGCCTAAACACCATATATTTT.

This clonotype was seen many times. The genes are TRBV7-9 and TRBJ1-5; D possibly corresponds to TRBD1 (5 bases). The germline V gene encodes CDR1 SEHNR and CDR2 FQNEAQ (reference sequence). This CDR3 is built from 14 residues. Trimming removed 2 bases from V and 8 bases from J, with 13 bases in between. The CDR3 sequence: CASSLSGGREPQHF. DNA for the CDR3: TGTGCCAGCAGCTTATCGGGGGGTAGGGAGCCCCAGCATTTT.

J is TRBJ2-7 and V is TRBV12-3 or TRBV12-4; no clear D gene. The CDR3 contains 16 residues. Trimming removed 0 bases at V and 0 bases at J, with 12 bases between. CDR3 amino acids: CASSLADGRSSYEQYF. CDR3 coding DNA: TGTGCCAGCAGTTTAGCGGACGGGCGAAGCTCCTACGAGCAGTACTTC.

V and J are TRBV28 and TRBJ2-5, with D possibly matching TRBD2 (7 bases). The CDR3 length is 15 residues. V was clipped by 4 bases and J by 7 bases, with 19 bases between them. The germline CDR1 and CDR2 sequences are MDHEN and SYDVKM. CDR3 nucleotides: TGTGCCAGCAGTTCCCTTCCGGGGGGCGGGGGGACCCAGTACTTC. This encodes CASSSLPGGGGTQYF.

This clonotype appeared a few times. The gene calls are TRBV6-5 and TRBJ2-7; TRBD1 matches 7 bases. CDR1 and CDR2 (germline): MNHEY, SVGAGI. The CDR3 consists of 15 residues. Trimming removed 2 bases from V and 0 bases from J; junction bases left unmatched: 4. In DNA form, the CDR3 reads TGTGCCAGCAGTTACGCGCGACAGGGCTCCTACGAGCAGTACTTC. Its protein is CASSYARQGSYEQYF.

This clonotype was observed at least ten times. This chain joins TRBV6-5 and TRBJ2-2; D is undetermined. Trimming left V 5 bases short and J 4 bases short, with 11 bases between. The length of the CDR3 is 14 residues. Germline CDR1 MNHEY, CDR2 SVGAGI. Here the CDR3 DNA reads TGTGCCAGCAGTCCCCAGGAGAGCACCGGGGAGCTGTTTTTT. Translating gives CASSPQESTGELFF.

This clonotype has ten or more counts. The chain uses TRBV20-1 and TRBJ2-7; a possible D gene is TRBD2 (7 bases). Germline V gene sequence: CDR1 DFQATT, CDR2 SNEGSKA (reference sequence). The CDR3 length is 15 residues. The V end lost 1 base, the J end lost 7 bases, and 20 bases lay between the germline ends. Here the CDR3 reads CSARADVGGAREQYF. The CDR3 coding sequence is TGCAGTGCTAGAGCCGACGTAGGGGGGGCGCGGGAGCAGTACTTC.

This clonotype was seen ten or more times. The chain links TRBV12-3 or TRBV12-4 to TRBJ1-5; 9 bases are shared with TRBD1. There are 15 residues in the CDR3. V lost 6 bases to trimming and J lost 2 bases; unmatched junction nucleotides: 5. CDR3 bases: TGTGCCAGCAGCAGTCGGACAGGGGGCAATCAGCCCCAGCATTTT. It yields the protein CASSSRTGGNQPQHF.

As DNA, the CDR3 is TGCAGTGCTATATCCGGGACAGAGGACTACGAGCAGTACTTC. This gives the protein CSAISGTEDYEQYF. The chain recombines TRBV20-1 with TRBJ2-7; 7 bases map to TRBD1. CDR1 is DFQATT and CDR2 is SNEGSKA in the germline V gene (reference sequence). This CDR3 region has 14 residues. V dropped 4 bases and J dropped 3; count of bases not matched to a gene: 9.

This chain joins TRBV5-1 and TRBJ1-1; D perhaps matches TRBD1 (6 bases). Trimming stripped 0 bases from V and 5 bases from J, with 14 bases between. CDR1 and CDR2 (germline): SGHRS, YFSETQ. The CDR3 is made up of 15 amino acids. CDR3 bases: TGCGCCAGCAGCTTGGAGGAGGGGGGAGGAACTGAAGCTTTCTTT. Protein sequence: CASSLEEGGGTEAFF.

This clonotype appeared many times. The V and J genes are TRBV7-2 and TRBJ2-7; no clear D gene. Trimming pared 1 base from V and 2 bases from J, leaving 9 bases between. The germline V gene has CDR1 SGHTA and CDR2 FQGNSA. The CDR3 has 14 residues. The CDR3 coding sequence is TGTGCCAGCAGCTTAGATGCAGGCACCTACGAGCAGTACTTC. It encodes CASSLDAGTYEQYF.

This chain links TRBV20-1 with TRBJ1-2; 7 nucleotides match TRBD1. The CDR3 has 14 amino acids. Unmatched junction bases numbered 12, after V lost 3 bases and J lost 8 bases. Germline V lookup: CDR1 DFQATT, CDR2 SNEGSKA (reference sequence). CDR3 amino acids: CSARVGQVYLGYTF. The CDR3, as DNA: TGCAGTGCTAGGGTAGGACAGGTGTATTTAGGCTACACCTTC.